The rows below give T cell receptor beta chains drawn from one sample of a study of T cells in Graves' hyperthyroidism and ophthalmopathy. From the multiplex PCR reads, TCRdb called clonotypes with MiXCR, one entry per CDR3 protein. The table lists about 300,000 distinct CDR3 sequences, roughly 19% of them singletons, with 35% to 40% in the top ten. Sequencing input: blood. The receptor set was obtained from a man aged 45-65 years with Graves' ophthalmopathy. The CDR3 runs from the conserved cysteine through the conserved F or W. The D gene is left open where the match is weak. Rows may omit the clone size; those that give it use once, few, many or a size class.

TRBJ2-1	TRBV7-3	TRBD2	NA	TGTGCCAGCAGCTTTGGACTAGCGGGAGCGATCGGGACTGAGCAGTTCTTC	CASSFGLAGAIGTEQFF
TRBJ2-7	TRBV27	TRBD1	NA	TGTGCCAGCAGTTCCGCCGGGACAGTCTCCTACGAGCAGTACTTC	CASSSAGTVSYEQYF
TRBJ2-7	TRBV6-1	NA	many	TGTGCCAGCAGGTCGGCCACCTCTTTGTCCTACGAGCAGTACTTC	CASRSATSLSYEQYF
TRBJ2-3	TRBV20-1	NA	many	TGCAGTGCTCCGGGGAATGGCCAAGGTGGGACAGATACGCAGTATTTT	CSAPGNGQGGTDTQYF
TRBJ1-5	TRBV15	TRBD1	many	TGTGCCACCAGCACGCTTCAAGGGCAGGGGGCAGGTCAGCCCCAGCATTTT	CATSTLQGQGAGQPQHF
TRBJ1-1	TRBV9	NA	many	TGTGCCAGCAGCGTAGGGAATGCGGACACTGAAGCTTTCTTT	CASSVGNADTEAFF
TRBJ2-7	TRBV9	NA	few	TGTGCCAGCAGCGTAGGTTCGGACCCCATGGGGTACGAGCAGTACTTC	CASSVGSDPMGYEQYF
TRBJ1-2	TRBV9	NA	NA	TGTGCCAGCAGCGTAGCGGGGGGTGCCTATGGCTACACCTTC	CASSVAGGAYGYTF
TRBJ1-5	TRBV30	NA	many	TGTGCCTGGAGTGAGGGGGATAGCAATCAGCCCCAGCATTTT	CAWSEGDSNQPQHF
TRBJ2-7	TRBV7-6	NA	many	TGTGCCAGCAGCTTAGCTGCCGACGGCTACGAGCAGTACTTC	CASSLAADGYEQYF
TRBJ2-6	TRBV28	NA	few	TGTGCCAGCAGTTTAGAGGGGGGAGGAGGGGCCAACGTCCTGACTTTC	CASSLEGGGGANVLTF
TRBJ2-7	TRBV5-1	TRBD1	many	TGTGCCAGCAGCTTGGGACAGAGTTACGAGCAGTACTTC	CASSLGQSYEQYF
TRBJ2-7	TRBV11-2	NA	many	TGTGCCAGCAGCTTAGGGTCTGGCGGACTTGTCTCCTACGAGCAGTACTTC	CASSLGSGGLVSYEQYF
TRBJ2-5	TRBV20-1	NA	few	TGCAGTGCTAGGGGTCAAGAGACCCAGTACTTC	CSARGQETQYF
TRBJ2-7	TRBV7-3	NA	many	TGTGCCAGCAGCTTCCGGGCCAGCTCCTACGAGCAGTACTTC	CASSFRASSYEQYF
TRBJ1-4	TRBV5-1	TRBD1	few	TGCGCCAGCAGCTACGGACAGGGGGCTGATGAAAAACTGTTTTTT	CASSYGQGADEKLFF
TRBJ1-4	TRBV20-1	NA	few	TGCAGTGCTCCCTCCGGGGCTTTGAGTGAAAAACTGTTTTTT	CSAPSGALSEKLFF
TRBJ2-5	TRBV19	NA	NA	TGTGCCAGTAGTAGACAGGGAGGTGAGGAGACCCAGTACTTC	CASSRQGGEETQYF
TRBJ2-7	TRBV7-2	NA	many	TGTGCCAGCAGCTCGCGGGGGACAGGTCCTTACGAGCAGTACTTC	CASSSRGTGPYEQYF
TRBJ2-1	TRBV2	TRBD2	many	TGTGCCAGCAAAGAAGGGACTAGCGGGCTTAATGAGCAGTTCTTC	CASKEGTSGLNEQFF
TRBJ2-2	TRBV28	NA	NA	TGTGCCAGCAGTTTGGAAGCGGAATCCGGGGAGCTGTTTTTT	CASSLEAESGELFF
TRBJ2-1	TRBV6-2/TRBV6-3	NA	NA	TGTGCCACAGGGGCTGAGGTTTACAATGAGCAGTTCTTC	CATGAEVYNEQFF
TRBJ1-5	TRBV10-3	NA	few	TGTGCCATCAGTGAAGGACAGTCAAATCAGCCCCAGCATTTT	CAISEGQSNQPQHF
TRBJ2-3	TRBV7-9	NA	NA	TGTGCCAGCAGCTATCCCCCTAGGAATACGCAGTATTTT	CASSYPPRNTQYF
TRBJ1-1	TRBV19	NA	NA	TGTGCCAGTAGTATAGGGGTGTCAGGGTTCGCTGAAGCTTTCTTT	CASSIGVSGFAEAFF
TRBJ2-2	TRBV12-3/TRBV12-4	TRBD2	few	TGTGCCAGCAGGCTTGCGGGAGGGCCGGTCACCGGGGAGCTGTTTTTT	CASRLAGGPVTGELFF
TRBJ2-5	TRBV20-1	NA	medium-sized	TGCAGTGCAAGACCGGGGGCTGAGACCCAGTACTTC	CSARPGAETQYF
TRBJ2-2	TRBV27	NA	few	TGTGCCAGCAGTTTGGATTTTTTGTCAGTGGCTGCGAACACCGGGGAGCTGTTTTTT	CASSLDFLSVAANTGELFF
TRBJ2-7	TRBV28	TRBD2	many	TGTGCCAGCAGTTGGGGGGGGACTAGCAGCTACGAGCAGTACTTC	CASSWGGTSSYEQYF
TRBJ1-1	TRBV30	NA	NA	TGTGCCTGGAGGGAAGTGGTGAACACTGAAGCTTTCTTT	CAWREVVNTEAFF
TRBJ2-7	TRBV18	NA	many	TGTGCCAGCTCACTCTTTCGGGGCTACGAGCAGTACTTC	CASSLFRGYEQYF
TRBJ2-3	TRBV24-1	NA	few	TGTGCCACCAGTGATTTTGGGGGTAGCCGGGATACGCAGTATTTT	CATSDFGGSRDTQYF
TRBJ2-7	TRBV5-1	NA	once	TGTGCCAGCAGCCGATGGACAGTCTACGAGCAGTACTTC	CASSRWTVYEQYF
TRBJ2-1	TRBV5-1	NA	many	TGCGCCAGCAGCTTGCAGCAGGGGAACGTCAATGGTGAGCAGTTCTTC	CASSLQQGNVNGEQFF
TRBJ2-7	TRBV9	TRBD1	NA	TGTGCCAGCAGCATGGGACAGAGCTCCTACGAGCAGTACTTC	CASSMGQSSYEQYF
TRBJ2-5	TRBV11-1	NA	many	TGTGCCAGCAGCTCGAGGGGAGAGACCCAGTACTTC	CASSSRGETQYF
TRBJ1-5	TRBV7-8	NA	many	TGTGCCAGCAGCGATCGGACAGCCGATCAGCCCCAGCATTTT	CASSDRTADQPQHF
TRBJ1-2	TRBV28	NA	few	TGTGCCAGCAGCCCCGCACAGACAAACTATGGCTACACCTTC	CASSPAQTNYGYTF
TRBJ1-1	TRBV19	NA	NA	TGTGCCAGTAGTATAGATAGCAGTGTCCCTGAAGCTTTCTTT	CASSIDSSVPEAFF
TRBJ2-3	TRBV2	TRBD2	few	TGTGCCAGCAGTGCAGCGGGAGGGAACACAGATACGCAGTATTTT	CASSAAGGNTDTQYF